The 7 T cell receptor beta chains below all came from one sample that was sequenced in a study of vaccination and CD4 T cells after COVID-19. Sequencing of cultured CD4+ T cell DNA used the Oncomine TCR Beta short-read assay. Investigators isolated genomic DNA from cultured CD4+ T cells. A single record per CDR3 protein comes from TCRdb applying MiXCR to the PCR reads. The sample shows about 10,000 distinct CDR3 sequences, about 32% of them seen only once. Noted treatment: approximately 11-day PBMC culture with coronavirus spike peptide pools or control peptides (ViraFEST assay). From the unexposed donor, CD4+ T cells were collected ahead of the COVID-19 pandemic (2011-2018). Their specific antigens are unknown. What was sequenced was CD4+ T cells from blood, cultured in vitro. Every receptor here comes from a human donor in good health.

The rearrangement uses TRBV20-1 and TRBJ2-1, with 7 bases matching TRBD1. The germline V gene encodes CDR1 DFQATT and CDR2 SNEGSKA (reference sequence). Trimming removed 2 bases from V and 5 bases from J; junction bases left unmatched: 3. The CDR3 consists of 13 residues. The CDR3: CSARQGVNNEQFF. The CDR3 DNA sequence: TGCAGTGCTAGACAGGGGGTCAACAATGAGCAGTTCTTC.

The J gene is TRBJ1-1, the V gene TRBV7-9, with 8 nucleotides matching TRBD1. The CDR3 covers 13 residues. The germline gives CDR1 SEHNR, CDR2 FQNEAQ (reference sequence). V lost 6 bases, J lost 7 bases, and 7 bases stayed unmatched. The CDR3 reads CASSFDRGGEAFF. Written as DNA, the CDR3 is TGTGCCAGCAGTTTCGACAGGGGTGGTGAAGCTTTCTTT. Looking up the rest from reference TRBV7-9 and TRBJ1-1 gives the full variable domain: DTGVSQNPRHKITKRGQNVTFRCDPISEHNRLYWYRQTLGQGPEFLTYFQNEAQLEKSRLLSDRFSAERPKGSFSTLEIQRTEQGDSAMYLCASSFDRGGEAFFGQGTRLTVV.

This chain connects TRBV7-3 to TRBJ2-1; 12 nucleotides line up with TRBD1. The CDR3 contains 15 residues. The V gene end was trimmed by 5 bases and the J gene end by 8 bases; junction bases not matched to a gene: 7. Germline CDR1 reads SGHTA; CDR2 reads FQGTGA. The CDR3 protein is CASSKPGQGAHEQFF. As DNA, the CDR3 is TGTGCCAGCAGCAAACCGGGACAGGGGGCACATGAGCAGTTCTTC.

The rearrangement links TRBV10-3 to TRBJ1-2; D possibly corresponds to TRBD1 (5 bases). Trimming stripped 8 bases from V and 3 bases from J, with 13 bases between. Looked up from germline, CDR1 is ENHRY and CDR2 is SYGVKD. The CDR3 sequence is 13 residues long. CDR3 region: CAIGRAGDYGYTF. The CDR3 DNA reads TGTGCCATCGGTCGGGCGGGGGACTATGGCTACACCTTC.

This chain links TRBV20-1 with TRBJ2-1; TRBD1 is a possible D gene (6 bases). In germline, CDR1 is DFQATT, CDR2 SNEGSKA (reference sequence). This CDR3 has 16 amino acids. Trimming removed 0 bases from V and 5 bases from J, with 17 bases in between. In DNA, the CDR3 is TGCAGTGCTAGAGAGGGGACATTCGGGCGCAACAATGAGCAGTTCTTC. It yields the protein CSAREGTFGRNNEQFF.

The chain employs TRBV25-1 and TRBJ2-7; a weak D match, TRBD2 (6 bases). The germline CDR1 and CDR2 sequences are MGHDK and SYGVNS. CDR3 length equals 11 residues. Trimming left V 6 bases short and J 7 bases short, with 10 bases between. CDR3 loop: CASSASVEQYF. The CDR3 DNA reads as TGTGCCAGCAGCGCTAGCGTTGAGCAGTACTTC.

A few counts support this clonotype. The gene calls are TRBV7-3 and TRBJ2-5; maybe TRBD2 (7 bases). CDR3 length equals 13 residues. V was pared by 5 bases and J by 5 bases, with 12 bases between. Germline V gene data show CDR1 as SGHTA and CDR2 as FQGTGA. CDR3 region: CASSAGAGETQYF. The DNA for the CDR3 is TGTGCCAGCAGCGCGGGGGCGGGGGAGACCCAGTACTTC.